Sequencing of this TCR beta chain was carried out in a study of vaccination effects on CD4 cells after COVID-19 (dated by TCRdb to between 2021 and 2022). In the study overall: Two doses of either the BNT162b2 or the mRNA-1273 mRNA SARS-CoV-2 vaccine were administered to participants. In both COVID-19 convalescent patients and infection-naive vaccine recipients, the study compared SARS-CoV-2 spike-specific CD4+ TCR repertoires from before mRNA vaccination with those from after it. The full study included some 10 COVID-19 convalescent patients and several SARS-CoV-2-naive healthy vaccine recipients. Cultures from other donors in the study were sequenced using the Oncomine TCR Beta short-read assay on an Illumina iSeq 100. General study outcomes and caveats: Clones induced by infection and clones induced by vaccination both contracted markedly at late timepoints after vaccination, which fits with T cell responses waning over time. Among healthy vaccine recipients, nearly all vaccine-induced clones were SARS-CoV-2 mono-reactive, and only 1 of 255 was cross-reactive with common cold coronaviruses. Limitations of the study were the small number of convalescent patients and the absence of early post-infection timepoints.

From cysteine to phenylalanine, the CDR3 is 14 amino acids long. The retained sequence is limited to the CDR3, 42 bases, with the frame set at the first base. CDR1 and CDR2 are read off the germline V gene (reference sequence) as LNHDA and SQIVND. Germline trimming: 5 bases from V, 7 bases from J; junction bases outside gene matches: 6. The ViraFEST assay stimulated PBMC with viral peptide pools and then used TCR sequencing to identify antigen-specific CD4+ T cell clonotypes by expansion. After approximately eleven days of culture, CD4+ T cells were isolated with the EasySep CD4+ T cell isolation kit. The absence of prior SARS-CoV-2 infection in healthy vaccine recipients was confirmed by negative nucleocapsid antibodies before and after vaccination. Some 2 million PBMC per well were cultured in IMDM with around 5% human AB serum, 10 IU/ml IL-2 and gentamicin, plus 10 ug/ml peptides. On days 3 and 7, half of the culture medium was replaced with fresh IL-2-containing medium. Unless noted otherwise, every peptide stimulation condition was grown in triplicate wells. PBMC were separated from whole blood using Ficoll-Paque Plus gradient centrifugation and were then either cryopreserved at -140C or used fresh. The overlapping peptide pools covered the spike proteins of SARS-CoV-2 and of the common cold coronaviruses HCoV-NL63, HCoV-OC43 and HCoV-229E. The QIAamp micro DNA kit was used to extract genomic DNA from the cultured CD4+ T cells.

Details on this clone: It lacks a known antigen. Qualities for individual bases were not recorded, and no much larger clone is one base off.

The library was prepared using the immunoSEQ multiplex PCR assay. DNA from the cultured and isolated CD4+ T cells underwent TCR beta CDR3 sequencing. The study's own analysis went as follows. Non-productive TCR sequences were removed and reads were trimmed to the CDR3 region, keeping CDR3s of at least 7 amino acids. The MANAFEST web app was used to identify antigen-specific clonotypes by comparing expansion in peptide wells with expansion in reference cultures. Positive clones required FDR<0.05 expansion versus reference and all other wells, odds ratio above 5, and frequency above 0.1% in two replicate wells. Cross-reactive clonotypes were defined as significantly expanded in SARS-CoV-2 spike wells and in at least one common cold coronavirus spike condition. Levenshtein distance calculated with the stringdist R package was used to assess CDR3 similarity, and unrooted trees were constructed with ape in R 3.6.1. Imported from immuneACCESS, the table was reduced by TCRdb to in-frame sequences with V and J called. These copies leave out some clones; in studies compared against another copy, an unresolved V gene accounts for under half, and the cause of the remainder is not known. That table is the source of V, J and clone size, and D and trimming were worked out from the DNA. The sample data list some 19,000 clones, and 65% to 85% of these were observed just once. The top ten hold 20% to 30% of the sample.

Here the sequenced sample was CD4+ T cells from PBMCs cultured with HCoV-NL63 spike peptides, taken before COVID-19 vaccination. This specimen's cell subset or site label, interpreted: HCoV-NL63 spike overlapping peptide pool stimulation. The chain links TRBV19 with TRBJ1-2, with 11 bases matching TRBD1. This sequence was found in a human donor who received a COVID-19 vaccine. The base sequence is TGTGCCAGTAGTTCCGCCGGGACAGGGGGTGGCTACACCTTC. It translates as CASSSAGTGGGYTF. Joined to the reference TRBV19 and TRBJ1-2 proteins, this CDR3 gives the full variable domain: DGGITQSPKYLFRKEGQNVTLSCEQNLNHDAMYWYRQDPGQGLRLIYYSQIVNDFQKGDIAEGYSVSREKKESFPLTVTSAQKNPTAFYLCASSSAGTGGGYTFGSGTRLTVV.